One and the same sample provided the 13 T cell receptor beta chains below, sequenced in a study of OX40 agonist ivuxolimab in advanced cancers. The protocol was immunoSEQ multiplex PCR, while the TCRdb copy is restricted to in-frame clones and leaves out a portion. The sample has about 65,000 clones, roughly 89% seen once; the top ten hold 1% to 1.2%. Sequencing was performed on CD4+ or CD8+ T cells sorted from blood, taken in a trial of the OX40 agonist ivuxolimab. The source is an adult with an advanced solid tumor such as melanoma, head and neck, liver or kidney cancer.

V is TRBV27 and J is TRBJ2-7, with D possibly TRBD1 on 6 matching bases. Germline CDR1 MNHEY, CDR2 SMNVEV (reference sequence). Trimming cost V 5 bases and J 4 bases, with 18 bases left between them. This CDR3 comprises 15 residues. CDR3 sequence reads: CASSHPGTPLYEQYF. Here the CDR3 DNA reads TGTGCCAGCAGTCACCCCGGGACACCTCTTTACGAGCAGTACTTC.

In this sample, this clone turned up once. The chain recombines TRBV6-6 with TRBJ1-4; TRBD1 agrees at 9 bases. This CDR3 has 14 amino acids. Trimming cost V 5 bases and J 8 bases; bases outside gene matches: 6. From germline, CDR1 is MNHNY and CDR2 SVGAGI (reference sequence). The CDR3, as DNA: TGTGCCAGCAGTACGACAGGGGGGAACGAAAAACTGTTTTTT. It codes for CASSTTGGNEKLFF.

The gene calls are TRBV7-9 and TRBJ1-2; D not certain. Germline V gene data show CDR1 as SEHNR and CDR2 as FQNEAQ (reference sequence). V shed 1 base and J shed 4 bases, with 10 bases lying between them. This CDR3 region has 14 residues. The CDR3 DNA sequence: TGTGCCAGCAGCTTAGGGACGGCTCCCTATGGCTACACCTTC. Translated, it gives CASSLGTAPYGYTF.

This clone appeared a single time. The gene calls are TRBV2 and TRBJ2-5, with D possibly called TRBD1 or TRBD2 (6 bases each). CDR3 length: 13 residues. Trimming took 3 bases from V and 5 from J, leaving 10 bases between them. Germline V gene sequence: CDR1 SNHLY, CDR2 FYNNEI. For the CDR3, the DNA is TGTGCCAGCAGTGACGGGGGCCGGGAGACCCAGTACTTC. It encodes CASSDGGRETQYF.

The chain carries TRBV6-1 and TRBJ1-1, with D unresolved. CDR3 length: 14 amino acids. CDR1 and CDR2 (germline): MNHNS, SASEGT. Trimming shortened V by 5 bases and J by 0 bases, and 10 bases separated the two germline ends. The CDR3: CASSLHGLNTEAFF. CDR3 in DNA: TGTGCCAGCAGTTTACACGGGCTGAACACTGAAGCTTTCTTT.

This chain connects TRBV11-2 to TRBJ1-2; 8 bases agree with TRBD1. Per the germline V gene, CDR1 is SGHAT and CDR2 is FQNNGV. The ends lost 5 bases at V and 4 bases at J; junction bases unmatched: 9. CDR3 size: 15 residues. CDR3: CASSPDRATSYGYTF. CDR3 nucleotide sequence: TGTGCCAGCAGCCCGGACAGGGCGACTAGCTATGGCTACACCTTC.

This chain's CDR3 is CASSLVGQGENSNQPQHF. The CDR3 region has the DNA TGTGCCAGCAGCTTAGTGGGACAGGGGGAAAATAGCAATCAGCCCCAGCATTTT. The chain recombines TRBV7-8 with TRBJ1-5; 11 positions match TRBD1. The CDR3 is 18 residues long. CDR1 SGHVS and CDR2 FQNEAQ come from the germline V gene. Trimming took 1 base from V and 0 from J; bases not matched to a gene: 5.

The CDR3 DNA reads as TGTGCCAGCCACGGACCAACTAGAAACACCATATATTTT. Amino acids: CASHGPTRNTIYF. This chain links TRBV7-2 with TRBJ1-3, with no clear D. The germline V gene has CDR1 SGHTA and CDR2 FQGNSA. The CDR3 is 13 residues long. V was clipped by 8 bases and J by 5 bases, with 13 bases between them.

The chain employs TRBV2 and TRBJ2-1; no firm D call. Germline CDR1 SNHLY, CDR2 FYNNEI. CDR3 length: 17 amino acids. Trimming removed 1 base from V and 0 bases from J, with 13 bases in between. This CDR3 is CASSEGITGPSYNEQFF. CDR3 DNA sequence: TGTGCCAGCAGTGAAGGGATAACGGGCCCCTCCTACAATGAGCAGTTCTTC.

The V and J genes are TRBV4-1 and TRBJ1-2; TRBD1 matches at 7 bases. The germline gives CDR1 MGHRA, CDR2 YSYEKL. The CDR3 runs 15 residues. Germline trimming cut 6 bases from V and 2 bases from J; bases unmatched to any gene: 9. The CDR3 spells CASSTAGGRNYGYTF. The CDR3, as DNA: TGCGCCAGCAGTACGGCAGGGGGGCGCAACTATGGCTACACCTTC.

The V and J genes are TRBV11-2 and TRBJ2-5; 16 bases agree with TRBD2. With 3 bases clipped from V and 7 bases from J, the junction kept 8 bases outside the gene matches. The germline V gene encodes CDR1 SGHAT and CDR2 FQNNGV. The CDR3 extends over 17 amino acids. The CDR3 spells CASSLGLAGGTSATQYF. The CDR3 region has the DNA TGTGCCAGCAGCTTGGGACTAGCGGGGGGGACCTCGGCGACCCAGTACTTC.

This clone has a single count. The chain combines TRBV19 with TRBJ2-7; 7 positions match TRBD1. V gave up 3 bases and J gave up 2 bases; unmatched junction bases: 16. The CDR3 extends over 18 amino acids. Germline V gene lookup returns CDR1 LNHDA and CDR2 SQIVND (reference sequence). CDR3 bases: TGTGCCAGTAGTATTCTACACTCAAACAGGGGTTTACCCTACGAGCAGTACTTC. It is translated as CASSILHSNRGLPYEQYF.

The chain is built from TRBV18 and TRBJ1-2, with 9 bases identical to TRBD1. Losses at the gene ends were 4 bases for V and 6 bases for J; bases not matched to a gene: 6. Germline V gene data show CDR1 as KGHSH and CDR2 as LQKENI. This CDR3 has 14 amino acids. CDR3 loop: CASSQTGTGHGYTF. The CDR3 DNA is TGTGCCAGCTCACAAACCGGGACAGGGCATGGCTACACCTTC. Drawing the rest from reference TRBV18 and TRBJ1-2, the complete variable domain is NAGVMQNPRHLVRRRGQEARLRCSPMKGHSHVYWYRQLPEEGLKFMVYLQKENIIDESGMPKERFSAEFPKEGPSILRIQQVVRGDSAAYFCASSQTGTGHGYTFGSGTRLTVV.